Listed below are T cell receptor beta chains from one sample, sequenced in a study of T cells after yellow fever vaccination. Each CDR3 protein gets one entry after TCRdb re-called the 5' RACE reads with MiXCR. The repertoire consists of roughly 340,000 distinct CDR3 sequences, with around 3.9% occurring once and the leading ten covering less than 25%. The sample was PBMCs, taken 5 days after the yellow fever booster vaccination. The receptors were sampled from a man aged 18 to 35 who received the YFV17D yellow fever vaccine. CDR3s include the opening cysteine and the closing phenylalanine or tryptophan. The listing skips clone size in some rows; elsewhere it reads once, few, many or a size class.

clone_size,v_call,cdr3_aa
.,TRBV6-5,CASSSRNRTGTNTGELFF
many,TRBV4-2,CASSQDFTGDQPQHF
.,TRBV4-3,CASSHGSAGYEQYF
.,TRBV5-5,CASSLMPNQETQYF
many,TRBV4-1,CASSLGALSEKLFF
few,TRBV6-5,CASSYSISVGPETQYF
.,TRBV6-2/TRBV6-3,CASSYVRPGSGNTIYF
.,TRBV6-5,CASSYQLGVVDTQYF
.,TRBV14,CASSQPPHSSYNEQFF
.,TRBV19,CASSMTVRNQPQHF
many,TRBV12-3/TRBV12-4,CASSLDRVNTGELFF
many,TRBV5-1,CASSQLMNTEAFF
.,TRBV12-3/TRBV12-4,CASSFPAGGYNEQFF
few,TRBV7-2,CAPLGPRYNEQFF
many,TRBV12-3/TRBV12-4,CASSPHGASNTEAFF
.,TRBV27,CASSLDLGRGHYNEQFF
few,TRBV6-6,CASQGAWIEQFF
.,TRBV27,CASSLQGGRNYGYTF
few,TRBV6-5,CASSYGQGGETQYF
many,TRBV9,CASSEGMQETQYF
few,TRBV20-1,CSARGAGPSYNEQFF
many,TRBV24-1,CATSFTRGGTDTQYF